This passage covers 27 T cell receptor beta chains from one sample sequenced in a study of tumor-infiltrating lymphocytes in oesophageal squamous cell carcinoma. TCRdb redid the calling of the PCR reads with MiXCR, one entry per CDR3 protein. Of over 20,000 distinct CDR3 sequences listed, roughly two fifths are singletons. Specimen: esophageal tumor tissue. The receptors come from a male donor with esophageal squamous cell carcinoma.

CDR3 nucleotides: TGTGCCAGCAGTTCGACTAACTATGGCTACACCTTC. Its translation is CASSSTNYGYTF. V and J are TRBV7-2 and TRBJ1-2, with D hard to call. The CDR3 consists of 12 residues. V gave up 6 bases and J gave up 0 bases, with 5 bases separating them. In germline, CDR1 is SGHTA, CDR2 FQGNSA.

By its share, this clonotype is medium-sized. This rearrangement joins TRBV12-3 or TRBV12-4 to TRBJ1-1; D call uncertain. The CDR3 extends over 14 amino acids. Trimming took off 6 bases at V and 0 bases at J, with 11 bases between the two ends. CDR3 sequence reads: CASSFGRMNTEAFF. The CDR3 DNA reads as TGTGCCAGCAGCTTCGGCAGGATGAACACTGAAGCTTTCTTT.

This clonotype was picked up many times. This chain links TRBV27 with TRBJ2-1; D gene uncertain. The germline CDR1 and CDR2 sequences are MNHEY and SMNVEV (reference sequence). This CDR3 is 15 amino acids long. Deletions cut 0 bases from V and 7 bases from J, with 13 bases between. The CDR3 reads CASSLSAFGVNEQFF. CDR3 bases: TGTGCCAGCAGTTTATCAGCTTTTGGTGTGAATGAGCAGTTCTTC.

The J gene is TRBJ2-4, the V gene TRBV28; weak D call: TRBD1 (6 bases). With the DNA end fitting TRBJ2-5 better, the J assignment may be wrong. Germline CDR1 and CDR2: MDHEN and SYDVKM. The CDR3 is 15 amino acids. CDR3 residues: CASSLSTGWGETQYF. CDR3 nucleotide sequence: TGTGCCAGCAGTTTATCAACAGGGTGGGGAGAGACCCAGTACTTC.

This clonotype was seen ten or more times. The chain links TRBV5-1 to TRBJ2-6, with D uncertain. Trimming took 6 bases from V and 2 from J, leaving 9 bases between them. The CDR3 is 14 residues long. Germline CDR1 reads SGHRS; CDR2 reads YFSETQ. The CDR3 is CASKKTAGANVLTF. CDR3 bases: TGCGCCAGCAAAAAGACCGCTGGGGCCAACGTCCTGACTTTC.

As for this clonotype: A clone one base away is much larger, so this may be a read error. The V call is TRBV5-1, the J call TRBJ2-1; D gene uncertain. Trimming took off 1 base at V and 10 bases at J, with 9 bases between the two ends. Germline lookup yields CDR1 SGHRS and CDR2 YFSETQ. The CDR3 consists of 12 residues. The CDR3 is CASSLMDYEQFF. The CDR3, as DNA: TGCGCCAGCAGCTTGATGGATTACGAGCAGTTCTTC.

This clonotype is a singleton in its sample. This chain connects TRBV7-3 to TRBJ2-5, with D perhaps TRBD1 (5 bases). This CDR3 comprises 14 residues. Per germline, CDR1 SGHTA and CDR2 FQGTGA. Trimming shortened V by 2 bases and J by 5 bases, and 12 bases separated the two germline ends. DNA of the CDR3: TGTGCCAGCAGCTTAGGGCAGGGTCTGGAGACCCAGTACTTC. This translates into CASSLGQGLETQYF.

This clonotype was observed a handful of times. The genes are TRBV18 and TRBJ2-7; 10 positions agree with TRBD1. The J segment lost 7 bases and the V segment lost 3 bases, leaving 6 bases of the junction unmatched. Germline assignment: CDR1 KGHSH and CDR2 LQKENI. The CDR3 spans 14 residues. DNA of the CDR3: TGTGCCAGCTCACCGGGACAGGGGCGAGATGAGCAGTACTTC. Its protein is CASSPGQGRDEQYF.

Ten or more counts support this clonotype. J is TRBJ2-5 and V is TRBV19, with D possibly matching TRBD2 (5 bases). This CDR3 is built from 13 residues. The germline V gene encodes CDR1 LNHDA and CDR2 SQIVND (reference sequence). Trimming pared 7 bases from V and 6 bases from J, leaving 15 bases between. The CDR3 region has the DNA TGTGCCAGTAACGGGGAAGGGAAAAAGACCCAGTACTTC. This encodes CASNGEGKKTQYF.

A word on this clonotype: The CDR3 carries no conserved terminal phenylalanine or tryptophan, so it likely arises from a read error. Because the CDR3's place on the DNA is in doubt, the DNA is left out and the CDR3 is given as listed by TCRdb. The chain combines TRBV24-1 with TRBJ2-1; TRBD1, as called in the table, went unchecked against the DNA. Germline CDR1 KGHDR, CDR2 SFDVKD. Counting both end residues, the CDR3 totals 18 amino acids. The CDR3 loop is CATSEVREGADSPLHFGN.

This clonotype came up many times. The chain couples TRBV19 to TRBJ2-1, with 7 bases lining up with TRBD2. The CDR3 runs to 16 residues. The germline V gene encodes CDR1 LNHDA and CDR2 SQIVND (reference sequence). V lost 2 bases to trimming and J lost 2 bases; unmatched junction nucleotides: 6. For the CDR3, the DNA is TGTGCCAGTAGTATAAGTCCTAGCGGCCCCTACAATGAGCAGTTCTTC. It specifies CASSISPSGPYNEQFF.

J is TRBJ2-3 and V is TRBV7-6, with 8 bases that match TRBD1. The J call could be wrong; TRBJ1-6 is a better fit for the DNA end. This CDR3 contains 15 residues. Germline CDR1 reads SGHVS; CDR2 reads FNYEAQ. This chain's CDR3 is CASSYGQGNNSPLHF. The CDR3 DNA reads as TGTGCCAGCAGCTACGGACAGGGCAATAATTCACCCCTCCACTTT.

The rearrangement uses TRBV6-2 or TRBV6-3 and TRBJ2-6; D remains ambiguous. Trimming cost V 5 bases and J 0 bases, with 11 bases left between them. Germline assignment: CDR1 MNHEY and CDR2 SVGEGT. The length of the CDR3 is 16 residues. CDR3 nucleotides: TGTGCCAGCAGTGAAGTGGGCCTCTCTGGGGCCAACGTCCTGACTTTC. Residues: CASSEVGLSGANVLTF.

This clonotype was observed many times. V is TRBV5-1 and J is TRBJ2-1; 7 nucleotides line up with TRBD1. CDR3 size: 15 residues. The germline gives CDR1 SGHRS, CDR2 YFSETQ. V gave up 0 bases and J gave up 8 bases; unmatched junction bases: 8. The CDR3 is CASSLVGGSLYEQFF. CDR3 nucleotides: TGCGCCAGCAGCTTGGTAGGGGGCTCACTCTATGAGCAGTTCTTC.

This clonotype was observed a few times. A much bigger clone sits one base away, suggesting this may be a read error. This chain uses TRBV7-8 with TRBJ2-1, with D perhaps assigned TRBD1 or TRBD2 (5 bases each). The tail of the sequence fits TRBJ2-7 better, so the J call may be wrong. From germline, CDR1 is SGHVS and CDR2 FQNEAQ. The CDR3 runs to 16 residues. CDR3 in amino acids: CASSRDGQSSYNEQYF. CDR3 coding DNA: TGTGCCAGCAGCCGGGACGGTCAGAGCTCCTACAATGAGCAGTACTTC.

This clonotype was seen repeatedly, ten times or more. The chain has TRBV12-3 or TRBV12-4 and TRBJ2-7, with TRBD2 matching over 7 bases. This CDR3 contains 16 residues. Germline trimming cut 3 bases from V and 7 bases from J; bases unmatched to any gene: 15. The chain's CDR3 is CASSFQRLADFDEQYF. The CDR3, as DNA: TGTGCCAGCAGTTTTCAGAGACTAGCAGATTTCGATGAGCAGTACTTC.

This clonotype came up many times. The CDR3 here is CASSLGGAGNTIYF. The CDR3 DNA is TGTGCCAGCAGTCTGGGGGGCGCTGGAAACACCATATATTTT. The chain links TRBV28 to TRBJ1-3; D might be TRBD1 (6 bases). V gave up 5 bases and J gave up 2 bases, with 10 bases separating them. This CDR3 is built from 14 residues. From germline, CDR1 is MDHEN and CDR2 SYDVKM.

Ten or more counts support this clonotype. The rearrangement links TRBV9 to TRBJ2-7; TRBD1 or TRBD2 may be the D gene (5 bases each). V gave up 3 bases and J gave up 3 bases, with 13 bases separating them. CDR3 length: 14 amino acids. Germline CDR1 reads SGDLS; CDR2 reads YYNGEE. CDR3 nucleotides: TGTGCCAGCAGCGGGGACGGTAGGAGCTACGAGCAGTACTTC. Amino acids: CASSGDGRSYEQYF. The whole variable domain, filled in from reference TRBV9 and TRBJ2-7, reads DSGVTQTPKHLITATGQRVTLRCSPRSGDLSVYWYQQSLDQGLQFLIQYYNGEERAKGNILERFSAQQFPDLHSELNLSSLELGDSALYFCASSGDGRSYEQYFGPGTRLTVT.

The rearrangement links TRBV6-5 to TRBJ2-5, with TRBD2 as a possible D gene (7 bases). V gave up 4 bases and J gave up 11 bases, with 14 bases separating them. This CDR3 spans 12 amino acids. Germline-derived CDR1 and CDR2 are MNHEY and SVGAGI. CDR3 protein: CASSLGAGEQYF. Here the CDR3 DNA reads TGTGCCAGCAGTTTGGGGGCGGGGGAGCAGTACTTC.

In DNA, the CDR3 is TGTGCCAGCAGCTTGGTGGCAGTCTCCTACGAGCAGTACTTC. It is translated as CASSLVAVSYEQYF. The V gene is TRBV5-6, the J gene TRBJ2-1; D is ambiguous. The DNA end favors TRBJ2-7, so the J call may be wrong. The CDR3 covers 14 residues. Germline CDR1 is SGHDT and CDR2 is YYEEEE.

This clonotype was found many times. The chain combines TRBV28 with TRBJ1-6; D possibly corresponds to TRBD1 (5 bases). V lost 4 bases and J 9 bases, leaving 13 bases between the germline ends. The germline CDR1 and CDR2 sequences are MDHEN and SYDVKM. This CDR3 is 14 amino acids long. The CDR3 DNA follows: TGTGCCAGCAGTTCCCAGGGCCCTATTTCACCCCTCCACTTT. Its translation is CASSSQGPISPLHF.

The chain has TRBV9 and TRBJ1-6; no clear D. From germline, CDR1 is SGDLS and CDR2 YYNGEE. Trimming removed 4 bases from V and 9 bases from J, with 14 bases in between. The length of the CDR3 is 14 residues. The CDR3 nucleotides are TGTGCCAGCAGCCAGGACGGCCATACTTCACCCCTCCACTTT. Its protein product is CASSQDGHTSPLHF.

This clonotype was seen repeatedly, ten times or more. The chain has TRBV3-1 and TRBJ1-4; D gene unclear. The CDR3 runs to 11 residues. Deletions cut 4 bases from V and 7 bases from J, with 4 bases between. Germline loops: CDR1 LGHDT, CDR2 YNNKEL (reference sequence). DNA for the CDR3: TGTGCCAGCAGCCCGGGTGAAAAACTGTTTTTT. Amino acids: CASSPGEKLFF.

This chain connects TRBV20-1 to TRBJ2-7; perhaps TRBD1 as D (5 bases). CDR3 length: 13 residues. Trimming pared 2 bases from V and 8 bases from J, leaving 16 bases between. Germline CDR1 DFQATT, CDR2 SNEGSKA (reference sequence). Here the CDR3 reads CSARSDTDPKQYF. The CDR3 DNA sequence: TGCAGTGCTAGATCGGACACCGACCCCAAGCAGTACTTC.

This chain links TRBV2 with TRBJ1-1, with D maybe TRBD1 (6 bases). Germline values: CDR1 SNHLY, CDR2 FYNNEI. The CDR3 is 15 residues long. V was trimmed by 7 bases and J by 1 base, leaving 16 bases between them. The CDR3: CASTSRGLTNTEAFF. The CDR3 nucleotides are TGTGCCAGCACATCGCGGGGGCTAACGAACACTGAAGCTTTCTTT.

As to this clonotype: The conserved phenylalanine or tryptophan is not found at the CDR3 terminus, so this likely reflects a read error. It is unclear where the CDR3 begins or ends on the DNA, so no DNA is shown, and the CDR3 is as TCRdb lists it. CDR3 loop: CASSYSKIPFEQYFGN. V and J are TRBV6-6 and TRBJ2-5. CDR1 and CDR2 from the germline V gene are MNHNY and SVGAGI (reference sequence). Ends included, the CDR3 has 16 residues.

This clonotype was seen repeatedly, ten times or more. The gene calls are TRBV7-2 and TRBJ2-3; D not resolved. Per the germline V gene, CDR1 is SGHTA and CDR2 is FQGNSA. The germline V and J ends were trimmed by 1 base and 4 bases, with 3 bases remaining between them. There are 12 residues in the CDR3. The CDR3 here is CASSLGADTQYF. The CDR3 nucleotides read TGTGCCAGCAGCTTAGGAGCAGATACGCAGTATTTT.